This T cell receptor (beta chain) was recorded in a study of blood T cell repertoires in COVID-19. Overall study context: The United States, Italy and Spain supplied acute and convalescent COVID-19 samples.

Clones were sequenced by immunoSEQ multiplex PCR, and TCRdb holds only the in-frame ones, with some missing. Seen here are about 190,000 clones, 88% observed once, and the top ten hold 3.5% to 4.5%. The germline V gene encodes CDR1 SGHAT and CDR2 FQNNGV. Trimming cost V 5 bases and J 5 bases, with 21 bases left between them. CDR3 size: 16 residues. This chain links TRBV11-2 with TRBJ2-5; D is ambiguous. The sequence was obtained from a human donor in a cohort sampled during active COVID-19. The sample taken for sequencing was peripheral blood. CDR3 coding DNA: TGTGCCAGCAGCCCGAGAGAGACGGCGTCGCGGGAGACCCAGTACTTC. It codes for CASSPRETASRETQYF.